These 27 T cell receptor beta chains originate from one sample sequenced in a study of CD8+ T cells in alopecia areata. TCR sequencing used cDNA made by reverse transcription of extracted RNA. Using immunoSEQ multiplex PCR, the repertoire was profiled, and TCRdb retains in-frame clones only, with some absent. The sample was found to contain about 300,000 clones, and every one recurs. Sorting relied on CD4, CD8alpha, NKG2D, NKG2ACE and other markers applied to pooled cutaneous lymph node cells. Sequencing was performed on CD4+ T cells sorted from a lymph node. These receptors came from a C3H/HeJ mouse with alopecia areata. For this strain, the MHC haplotype corresponds to H2-k.

The sample holds a few counts of this clone. Mouse gene names apply. The read finishes 4 residues shy of the CDR3 end, and the germline J gene is used to complete it. The chain employs TRBV13-1 and TRBJ2-2, with 10 positions matching TRBD1. The CDR3 is 15 residues long. With V trimmed by 5 bases and J by 3 bases, 4 bases remained unmatched. Germline-derived CDR1 and CDR2 are NSHNY and SYGAGN. CDR3 DNA, as far as it was read: TGTGCCAGCAGAACCGGGACAGGGGACACCGGG. Its protein is CASRTGTGDTG. In full, the CDR3 is CASRTGTGDTGQLYF.

In its sample, this clone was seen a few times. The gene symbols are mouse symbols. The read terminates 3 residues ahead of where the CDR3 ends, so the germline J gene completes it. This sequence joins TRBV19 and TRBJ1-6; no firm D call. TRBJ1-6 has ORF status, its function being uncertain. V was clipped by 1 base and J by 0 bases, with 8 bases between them. The germline V gene encodes CDR1 FNHDT and CDR2 SITEND (reference sequence). The CDR3 contains 16 residues. CDR3 residues: CASSITVNSYNSPLYF. CDR3 bases read: TGTGCCAGCAGTATAACAGTAAATTCCTATAATTCGCCC.

As for this clone: Germline and genes: mouse. Coverage ceases 3 residues before the CDR3 finishes, and the germline J gene fills in the end. The rearrangement joins TRBV13-1 to TRBJ1-6; a possible D gene is TRBD1 (6 bases). TRBJ1-6 is treated as an ORF (open reading frame) with a function not yet certain. CDR1 NSHNY and CDR2 SYGAGN come from the germline V gene. V was shortened by 0 bases and J by 2 bases, with 6 bases between the two germline ends. The CDR3 length is 15 residues. The sequenced part of the CDR3 DNA is TGTGCCAGCAGTGATGCAGGGGCCTATAATTCGCCC. Amino acids: CASSDAGAYNSP. The full-length CDR3 reads as CASSDAGAYNSPLYF.

This clone was found a few times. Genes here carry mouse names. The read ends 4 residues shy of where the CDR3 ends; the end is completed using the germline J gene. The identical CDR3 is also encoded by other nucleotide sequences in the sample. The rearrangement uses TRBV17 and TRBJ2-7; TRBD1 matches 10 bases. The germline CDR1 and CDR2 sequences are MNHDT and YYDKIL. The CDR3 totals 14 residues. Partial CDR3 DNA: TGTGCTAGCAGTCGGGACAGGGGTCCTTAT. This encodes CASSRDRGPY. The entire CDR3 sequence reads CASSRDRGPYEQYF. Full variable domain (rest looked up from reference TRBV17 and TRBJ2-7): DTTVKQNPRYKLARVGKPVNLICSQTMNHDTMYWYQKKPNQAPKLLLFYYDKILNREADTFEKFQSSRPNNSFCSLYIGSAGLEYSAMYLCASSRDRGPYEQYFGPGTRLTVL.

On this clone itself: The gene names given are mouse names. The CDR3 bases that were read are TGTGCCAGCAGACAGGGAAGAGAATGGTCC. Encoded protein: CASRQGREWS. The whole CDR3 protein reads CASRQGREWSDYTF. The chain recombines TRBV13-3 with TRBJ1-2; TRBD1 might be the D (6 bases). With the read ending 4 residues before the CDR3 end, the germline J gene is used to fill in that end. The CDR3 is 14 residues long. Looked up from germline, CDR1 is NNHDY and CDR2 is SYVADS.

This clone was seen only a few times. The listed genes are named as in mouse. The CDR3 extends 4 residues past the end of the read, so its final part is completed from the germline J gene. This chain uses TRBV13-1 with TRBJ1-1; D perhaps matches TRBD1 (5 bases). CDR3 length equals 12 residues. CDR1 and CDR2 from the germline V gene are NSHNY and SYGAGN. Trimming shortened V by 3 bases and J by 4 bases, and 7 bases separated the two germline ends. This chain's CDR3 is CASSVDSTEVFF. CDR3 DNA (partial): TGTGCCAGCAGTGTCGACAGCACA.

The sample holds a few counts of this clone. All gene names here are mouse names. The read halts 4 residues ahead of the CDR3 end, with the missing end drawn from the germline J gene. Other nucleotide sequences from this sample produce the same CDR3. The chain recombines TRBV1 with TRBJ2-4, with 7 bases that match TRBD1. J was trimmed by 0 bases and V by 3 bases; bases with no gene match: 3. The CDR3 extends over 15 amino acids. Per the germline V gene, CDR1 is NSQYPW and CDR2 is LRSPGD (reference sequence). The CDR3 is CTCSAGTASQNTLYF. The part of the CDR3 DNA that was read is TGCACCTGCAGTGCCGGGACAGCTAGTCAAAAC.

Concerning this clone: Mouse germline and gene names are used. The read terminates 4 residues ahead of where the CDR3 ends, so the germline J gene completes it. V gene TRBV13-3 combines with J gene TRBJ2-1, with D tentatively TRBD1 (5 bases). CDR1 NNHDY and CDR2 SYVADS come from the germline V gene. V was clipped by 5 bases and J by 0 bases, with 9 bases between them. This CDR3 spans 14 amino acids. The part of the CDR3 DNA that was read is TGTGCCAGCAGAGAACAGGTTAACTATGCT. It encodes CASREQVNYA. The CDR3, in full, reads CASREQVNYAEQFF.

To note about this clone: Mouse names are used for the genes. The read ends 4 residues shy of where the CDR3 ends; the end is completed using the germline J gene. The rearrangement links TRBV3 to TRBJ2-2; 9 bases match TRBD2. Germline V gene data show CDR1 as SNHLY and CDR2 as FYNGKV (reference sequence). Trimming at V came to 6 bases and at J to 0 bases, leaving 11 bases not matched to a gene. CDR3 length: 18 amino acids. Here the CDR3 reads CASSPFKTGGANTGQLYF. CDR3 DNA, as far as it was read: TGTGCCAGCAGTCCATTCAAGACTGGGGGAGCAAACACCGGG.

Comment on this clone: The listed genes are named as in mouse. The read terminates 4 residues ahead of where the CDR3 ends, so the germline J gene completes it. The chain is built from TRBV2 and TRBJ2-2; D gene ambiguous. The CDR3 is 14 residues long. CDR1 is LGHNA, CDR2 YSYQKL, per germline. V gave up 0 bases and J gave up 2 bases, with 4 bases separating them. CDR3 region: CASSQEGNTGQLYF. Partial CDR3 DNA: TGTGCCAGCAGCCAAGAAGGGAACACCGGG.

A remark on this clone: Gene names denote mouse genes. The DNA ends 4 residues before the CDR3 does, and the rest of the CDR3 is filled in from the germline J gene. The J gene is TRBJ2-5, the V gene TRBV13-1; 8 nucleotides match TRBD2. This CDR3 has 16 amino acids. V lost 0 bases, J lost 0 bases, and 3 bases stayed unmatched. Germline CDR1 and CDR2: NSHNY and SYGAGN. The sequenced part of the CDR3 DNA is TGTGCCAGCAGTGATGCTCTGGGGGGTAACCAAGAC. Its translation is CASSDALGGNQD. The entire CDR3 protein reads CASSDALGGNQDTQYF.

On this clone itself: The listed genes are named as in mouse. The read halts 4 residues ahead of the CDR3 end, with the missing end drawn from the germline J gene. The rearrangement links TRBV5 to TRBJ2-2; the D gene is possibly TRBD1 (7 bases). CDR1 LGHNA and CDR2 YNLKQL come from the germline V gene (reference sequence). CDR3 length: 16 amino acids. V lost 0 bases and J 4 bases, leaving 12 bases between the germline ends. CDR3 region: CASSQDRGQSTGQLYF. CDR3 DNA (partial): TGTGCCAGCAGCCAAGATAGGGGGCAGAGCACCGGG.

A word on this clone: The gene names here belong to mouse. The CDR3 end falls 4 residues outside the read, so it is completed with the germline J gene. This chain joins TRBV13-1 and TRBJ2-2, with 7 bases fitting TRBD1. The trim removed 2 bases at V and 2 bases at J, leaving 3 bases unmatched. The V gene's germline CDR1 is NSHNY and CDR2 SYGAGN. This CDR3 is built from 15 residues. The covered CDR3 bases are TGTGCCAGCAGTGACCTGACAGGGAACACCGGG. Translated, it gives CASSDLTGNTG. The whole CDR3 protein reads CASSDLTGNTGQLYF.

Concerning this clone: Germline and genes here are mouse. Read sequence stops 4 residues before the CDR3 end, and the germline J gene provides the missing end. The chain uses TRBV29 and TRBJ2-3; 9 bases agree with TRBD1. The length of the CDR3 is 15 residues. Trimming removed 3 bases from V and 0 bases from J; junction bases left unmatched: 1. Germline CDR1 MSHET, CDR2 SYDVDS. CDR3 amino acids: CASSFGTGSAETLYF. CDR3 DNA, as far as it was read: TGTGCTAGCAGTTTCGGGACAGGGAGTGCAGAA.

Concerning this clone: The genes and germline here are from mouse. Read sequence stops 4 residues before the CDR3 end, and the germline J gene provides the missing end. Other DNA sequences within the sample encode an identical CDR3. The rearrangement uses TRBV5 and TRBJ2-2; 7 bases line up with TRBD2. Per germline, CDR1 LGHNA and CDR2 YNLKQL (reference sequence). V shed 0 bases and J 0 bases; nucleotides not matched to a gene: 1. The CDR3 sequence is 16 residues long. The sequenced CDR3 bases are TGTGCCAGCAGCCAAGATGGGGGGTCAAACACCGGG. Its translation: CASSQDGGSNTG. Given in full, the CDR3 is CASSQDGGSNTGQLYF.

A few counts support this clone. The gene names here belong to mouse. The DNA ends 4 residues before the CDR3 does, and the rest of the CDR3 is filled in from the germline J gene. The V and J genes are TRBV13-1 and TRBJ2-3; weak D call: TRBD2 (6 bases). The CDR3 has 12 amino acids. Germline loops: CDR1 NSHNY, CDR2 SYGAGN. V shed 7 bases and J shed 2 bases, with 8 bases lying between them. Incomplete CDR3 DNA: TGTGCCAGCGGGGACTTTGCAGAA. This codes for CASGDFAE. The entire CDR3 sequence reads CASGDFAETLYF.

This clone showed up just a few times. The germline and genes are mouse ones. The CDR3 goes on 4 residues after the read ends, and that part is filled in from the germline J gene. Other DNA sequences in the same sample also yield this CDR3. The rearrangement uses TRBV1 and TRBJ2-5; 10 positions match TRBD1. Germline assignment: CDR1 NSQYPW and CDR2 LRSPGD (reference sequence). The CDR3 has 14 amino acids. CDR3 DNA, as far as it was read: TGCACCTGCAGTCCGGGACAGGGGAGGGAC. This translates into CTCSPGQGRD. The full CDR3 is CTCSPGQGRDTQYF.

With regard to this clone: Gene names follow the mouse nomenclature. The sequence runs out 4 residues before the end of the CDR3; the remainder is reconstructed from the germline J gene. Additional DNA sequences in this sample encode the identical CDR3. J is TRBJ2-1 and V is TRBV5, with 9 bases matching TRBD2. This CDR3 has 15 amino acids. CDR1 is LGHNA, CDR2 YNLKQL, per germline (reference sequence). Trimming removed 4 bases from V and 0 bases from J; junction bases left unmatched: 1. The sequenced part of the CDR3 DNA is TGTGCCAGCAGCCCGACTGGGGGTAACTATGCT. This codes for CASSPTGGNYA. The whole CDR3 is CASSPTGGNYAEQFF.

In its sample, this clone was seen many times. Gene names follow the mouse nomenclature. The read terminates 4 residues before the CDR3 end, so the remaining end is supplied by the germline J gene. Other DNA sequences within the sample encode an identical CDR3. The chain has TRBV1 and TRBJ1-2; 7 bases agree with TRBD1. With 0 bases clipped from V and 2 bases from J, the junction kept 0 bases outside the gene matches. The CDR3 runs to 14 residues. Germline CDR1 is NSQYPW and CDR2 is LRSPGD (reference sequence). Here the CDR3 reads CTCSAEGQNSDYTF. The CDR3 bases that were read are TGCACCTGCAGTGCAGAGGGACAGAACTCC.

In regard to this clone: Genes here carry mouse names. The observed sequence ends 4 residues before the CDR3 terminus, with the missing tail filled in from the germline J gene. The rearrangement uses TRBV13-2 and TRBJ2-3; no clear D. V dropped 5 bases and J dropped 0 bases, with 7 bases sitting between them. The CDR3 has 13 amino acids. Germline loops: CDR1 NNHNN, CDR2 SYGAGS (reference sequence). The CDR3 here is CASGTPSAETLYF. Incomplete CDR3 DNA: TGTGCCAGCGGGACTCCTAGTGCAGAA.

In this sample, this clone turned up a few times. Gene names and germline refer to mouse. The sequence runs out 4 residues before the end of the CDR3; the remainder is reconstructed from the germline J gene. V gene TRBV13-3 combines with J gene TRBJ2-4; 9 nucleotides align to TRBD2. The CDR3 extends over 15 amino acids. V shed 4 bases, J shed 0 bases, and the junction held 3 bases outside the gene matches. CDR1 and CDR2 from the germline V gene are NNHDY and SYVADS. CDR3 sequence reads: CASSLGGSSQNTLYF. Incomplete CDR3 DNA: TGTGCCAGCAGTCTGGGGGGGTCTAGTCAAAAC. Combining the CDR3 with reference TRBV13-3 and TRBJ2-4 gives the whole variable domain EAAVTQSPRSKVAVTGGKVTLSCHQTNNHDYMYWYRQDTGHGLRLIHYSYVADSTEKGDIPDGYKASRPSQENFSLILELASLSQTAVYFCASSLGGSSQNTLYFGAGTRLSVL.

Turning to this clone: Genes and germline are mouse. The CDR3 end lies 4 residues beyond the end of the read and is filled in from the germline J gene. The chain joins TRBV13-3 to TRBJ2-5, with 10 nucleotides matching TRBD2. V lost 4 bases, J lost 2 bases, and 4 bases stayed unmatched. CDR1 is NNHDY and CDR2 is SYVADS in the germline V gene. The CDR3 has 15 amino acids. The CDR3 sequence: CASSPGGASQDTQYF. The sequenced part of the CDR3 DNA is TGTGCCAGCAGTCCTGGGGGGGCGAGCCAAGAC.

This clone occurred a few times. Gene names and germline refer to mouse. The read ends 4 residues before the CDR3 terminus; that terminus is restored from the germline J gene. The sample has other DNA sequences that encode this CDR3 too. The gene calls are TRBV17 and TRBJ2-1, with 10 bases that match TRBD2. CDR1 is MNHDT and CDR2 is YYDKIL in the germline V gene. CDR3 length equals 15 residues. With 3 bases clipped from V and 3 bases from J, the junction kept 2 bases outside the gene matches. The part of the CDR3 DNA that was read is TGTGCTAGCAGTAGGGGGGACTGGGGCTATGCT. This gives the protein CASSRGDWGYA. The entire CDR3 protein reads CASSRGDWGYAEQFF. The variable domain in full, with the rest retrieved from reference TRBV17 and TRBJ2-1, is DTTVKQNPRYKLARVGKPVNLICSQTMNHDTMYWYQKKPNQAPKLLLFYYDKILNREADTFEKFQSSRPNNSFCSLYIGSAGLEYSAMYLCASSRGDWGYAEQFFGPGTRLTVL.

As for this clone: Gene labels here are mouse ones. The read is 4 residues too short to cover the CDR3 end, so that end is filled in from the germline J gene. This rearrangement joins TRBV1 to TRBJ2-3, with TRBD2 matching over 9 bases. CDR1 is NSQYPW, CDR2 LRSPGD, per germline (reference sequence). V dropped 2 bases and J dropped 1; count of bases not matched to a gene: 7. The CDR3 is 17 amino acids. CDR3 protein: CTCSALGGVPGAETLYF. Incomplete CDR3 DNA: TGCACCTGCAGTGCACTGGGGGGGGTCCCTGGTGCAGAA. Full variable domain (remainder filled in from reference TRBV1 and TRBJ2-3): VTLLEQNPRWRLVPRGQAVNLRCILKNSQYPWMSWYQQDLQKQLQWLFTLRSPGDKEVKSLPGADYLATRVTDTELRLQVANMSQGRTLYCTCSALGGVPGAETLYFGSGTRLTVL.

Many counts were recorded for this clone. Germline and genes: mouse. The observed sequence ends 4 residues before the CDR3 terminus, with the missing tail filled in from the germline J gene. This sample includes further DNA sequences coding for the same CDR3. The V and J genes are TRBV14 and TRBJ2-5; 8 nucleotides match TRBD1. Germline CDR1 is SGHDT and CDR2 is FRDEAV. This CDR3 is 14 amino acids long. With 5 bases clipped from V and 2 bases from J, the junction kept 4 bases outside the gene matches. Incomplete CDR3 DNA: TGTGCCAGCAGCTCGACAGGGGTCCAAGAC. Protein: CASSSTGVQD. The whole CDR3 is CASSSTGVQDTQYF.

To note about this clone: Any gene name here is a mouse gene name. The sample contains more than one DNA sequence encoding this CDR3. The CDR3 sequence is CAWSLGTSAETLYF. CDR3 bases read: TGTGCCTGGAGTCTCGGGACAAGTGCAGAA. The chain carries TRBV31 and TRBJ2-3; tentative D call: TRBD1 (6 bases). The read stops 4 residues short of the end of the CDR3; the missing end is completed from the germline J gene. The ends were cut back, 0 bases at V and 0 bases at J, with 7 bases in the middle. The CDR3 is 14 residues long. Germline assignment: CDR1 GKSSPN and CDR2 SITVG.

This clone was observed a handful of times. Gene names refer to mouse genes. The observed sequence ends 3 residues before the CDR3 terminus, with the missing tail filled in from the germline J gene. This chain uses TRBV13-3 with TRBJ1-6; 7 nucleotides agree with TRBD1. TRBJ1-6 is assigned to the ORF class and has an uncertain function. The J segment lost 3 bases and the V segment lost 5 bases, leaving 5 bases of the junction unmatched. Germline V lookup: CDR1 NNHDY, CDR2 SYVADS. The CDR3 loop spans 15 amino acids. CDR3 loop: CASRGNRGYNSPLYF. CDR3 DNA (partial): TGTGCCAGCAGAGGAAACAGGGGCTATAATTCGCCC.